The subject of this entry is one T cell receptor beta chain. Its target is unknown. The data were produced by immunoSEQ multiplex PCR, yet TCRdb's version contains in-frame clones alone and is incomplete. The table records tens of thousands of clones, 87% of them present only once. Trimming cost V 1 base and J 4 bases, with 10 bases left between them. In germline, CDR1 is SGHNT, CDR2 YENEEA. The CDR3 extends over 14 amino acids. These data come from a study of T cells in localized non-small cell lung cancer. Study-level points and caveats: Sequencing covered just one tumor region, so heterogeneity cannot be ruled out. Researchers found a median approximately 55 of the top 100 tumor clones in adjacent lung. Uninvolved adjacent lung showed the highest T cell clonality, exceeding tumor.

The sequencing used peripheral blood, collected before any cancer treatment. V gene TRBV11-3 combines with J gene TRBJ1-1, with D perhaps TRBD1 (5 bases). The sequence was collected from a man aged 40 to 69 with stage I squamous cell lung carcinoma. CDR3 in DNA: TGTGCCAGCAGCTTAGGACAGTCATCCACTGAAGCTTTCTTT. Translating gives CASSLGQSSTEAFF.